This T cell receptor beta chain was retrieved from a study of neurological immune-mediated disorders (dated by TCRdb to the late 2010s). Background on the whole study: Peripheral blood TCR-beta repertoires from patients with HTLV-I-associated myelopathy (HAM/TSP), patients with multiple sclerosis, and healthy controls were compared in the study using UMI-based sequencing. The cohort included 60 to 75 subjects: approximately 15 with HAM/TSP, about 34 with multiple sclerosis, and around 20 healthy controls. The roughly 100 TCR-beta libraries covered PBMC samples along with longitudinal samples, technical triplicates, and paired sorted CD4+ and CD8+ T-cell subsets. Longitudinal HAM/TSP and healthy donors were sampled at 3 time-points each (about 3-40 month intervals). Here is what the overall study found, with its caveats: No identical CDR3 amino acid sequences were shared among expanded clones across subjects, suggesting private TCR-beta repertoires in all groups. TCR clonal expansion was highest in HAM/TSP patients and lowest in MS patients, with MS patients falling below even healthy controls.

cDNA was synthesized by template-switch 5'RACE using a primer carrying a 10-nucleotide random unique molecular identifier by which each TCR transcript was tagged. Over 170 million TCR-beta sequences, covering 15-18 subjects, were produced in each sequencing run. The RNeasy kit was used for extraction of total RNA. TCR-beta VDJ regions were amplified with primers for the TCR constant region and the 5'RACE anchor, using the KAPA Real-time Library Amplification kit. Sample indexes and Illumina adaptors were added in a first PCR, and a second PCR then increased library yield. After purification with Ampure beads, the TCR product of roughly 650 bp was size-selected on a 2% E-gel SizeSelection system. Before pooling, library quality was assessed on a Bioanalyzer, concentration was determined with Qubit, and library quantification was performed with the Kapa Library Quantification kit. Libraries were sequenced paired-end 2 x 150 bp on an Illumina HiSeq 2500. To increase sequence diversity, about 25-31% phiX was spiked into each library pool. Processing in the source paper ran as follows. The quality-filtered reads were processed with the UMI-based MiGEC pipeline, whose error correction step removed more than 80% of the raw TCR sequences. IMGT germline references were used for alignment of VDJ genes, and clonotypes were defined by a unique CDR3 amino acid sequence together with V-J genes. VDJtools evaluated clonal expansion, Shannon diversity and CDR3 relatedness (CalcPairwiseDistances, ClusterSamples); CLCbio workbench built phylogenetic trees. Clones with at least 8 unique UMIs were defined as expanded, with this threshold being based on coefficient-of-variation modelling across technical triplicates. The public sequencing data were trimmed at Q25 with fastp and processed into clonotypes with MiXCR by TCRdb, which kept only in-frame beta chains. Rows with a matching CDR3 protein are joined into one entry that keeps the most common DNA and genes. The V and J calls and clone size are TCRdb's, not the authors'. Across this sample there are tens of thousands of distinct CDR3 sequences, with more than 7.5% seen only once. Around 13% of the sample goes to the ten largest clones.

In this sample, this clonotype turned up many times. Its binding antigen is unknown. Within one base of it there is no much larger clone, and no base qualities were kept. After removal of 4 bases from V and 9 bases from J, the junction retains 7 bases not matched to a gene. The CDR3 contains 15 residues, cysteine and phenylalanine counted. The sequence is cut down to CDR3 DNA, 45 bases in frame from base 1. The germline V gene encodes CDR1 SGHTS and CDR2 YDEGEE. The label giving this sample's time point can be read as: longitudinal time-point 2. Healthy controls were blood bank volunteers in Maryland, USA. Libraries from unsorted PBMCs were made from 2 million PBMCs kept in RNAlater at -80 degrees C until RNA extraction. Peripheral blood was subjected to Ficoll-Hypaque density gradient centrifugation to isolate PBMCs, which were then cryopreserved in liquid nitrogen.

The receptor chain draws on TRBV5-8 and TRBJ2-1, and TRBD2 matches 13 of the central bases. The source of this sequence is a man under 40 in good health. The sample consisted of PBMCs. The CDR3 reads CASSKTSGRVGEQFF. The DNA reads TGTGCCAGCAGCAAAACTAGCGGGAGGGTGGGTGAGCAGTTCTTC.